This T cell receptor (beta chain) stems from a study of blood T cells in healthy people across ages (dated by TCRdb to between 2014 and 2016). For context, the study as a whole: In model experiments, template switching captured roughly one uniquely barcoded TCR beta cDNA molecule for every two T cells. To track age-related changes in TCR beta repertoire diversity, the study relied on deep sequencing normalized with unique cDNA molecular identifiers. Four age groups were formed from the donors: young (average approximately 17 years), middle-aged (around 41), aged (approximately 60) and long-lived (roughly 81). To avoid experimental bias, donors of different ages were spread randomly across the sequencing lanes. For two donors (one aged 18 to 30 and one aged 80 or older), the study analyzed two additional independent replicas of 1 million unique cDNA reads from the same blood draw.

The CDR3, cysteine through phenylalanine, is 14 amino acids long. The sequence is cut down to CDR3 DNA, 42 bases in frame from base 1. For CDR1 and CDR2, the germline V gene lists SQVTM and ANQGSEA. Remarks on this clonotype: What antigen it recognizes has not been identified. Base qualities were left out, and no much larger clone turns up one base away.

Broader findings and caveats from the paper: Because donor CMV infection status was unknown, age-related changes in expanded clonotypes were potentially confounded. Estimates of total diversity based on one million sequenced T cells were considered lower bounds and underestimates. The percentage of naive T cells measured by flow cytometry correlated strongly with observed TCR beta diversity. Because profiling used bulk unsorted PBMCs, naive and antigen-experienced compartments could not be compared conclusively. Compared with the aged group, the long-lived group had more naive CD4+ T cells, fewer expanded clones and increased TCR diversity, a pattern suggesting age selection. As age increased, observed TCR beta diversity per million T cells dropped in a roughly linear way, and a significant reduction was already evident by age around 41.

The library was produced with 5' RACE. A second PCR of 7 to 11 cycles was performed with a sample-barcoded 5' primer and a J-beta primer mix. A template-switch 5' adaptor carrying 12 random nucleotides introduced a unique molecular identifier onto each TCR beta cDNA molecule. Each sample yielded at least 3 million CDR3-containing paired-end reads. First-strand cDNA was synthesized from all RNA with the Mint cDNA synthesis kit, primed by a TRBC-specific oligonucleotide. After uracil-DNA glycosylase treatment, a first 18-cycle PCR used universal primers M1SS and BC2_uni_R on all cDNA. The authors' pipeline ran thus. For normalization, 1 million high-quality reads were randomly selected from each sample, with every read carrying a distinct molecular identifier. Reads with shared molecular identifiers were discarded instead of being binned into consensus sequences. MiTCR, set to a Q25 quality threshold and the strictest error-elimination algorithm, was used for CDR3 identification, clonotype clustering and error correction. Lower-bound total TCR beta diversity was estimated with a nonparametric unseen species model using Euler transformation. Clones were called with MiXCR by TCRdb after fastp trimmed the public reads at Q25, and only in-frame beta chains were retained. Rows are unified per CDR3 protein, each entry keeping the most common DNA and genes. In this record, the V and J calls reflect TCRdb's handling and not the investigators' own analysis. This sample comprises 1,800,000 or so distinct CDR3 sequences, roughly two fifths of them detected only once. Jointly, the top ten make up about 21% of the sample.

Donors were 39 systemically healthy Caucasian individuals from Russia aged about 6 to 100 years. Each donor gave about 9.7 milliliters of peripheral blood, drawn into EDTA-treated Vacutainer tubes. Ficoll-Paque density-gradient centrifugation was used to isolate PBMCs, with at least 7 million obtained per sample. Total RNA was extracted from PBMCs with Trizol reagent, with at least 5.5 micrograms obtained per sample. Naive CD45RAhigh/CD27high T cell percentages were measured by flow cytometry on a PBMC aliquot from every donor. The sequence came from a human donor in good health. Recombination linked TRBV29-1 to TRBJ2-7; the D element could tentatively be TRBD1 or TRBD2, as 5 bases agree for each. The J call is doubtful: the DNA matches TRBJ2-5 better. The sequenced sample was blood. The CDR3 region reads CSVELVAEGETQYF. The bases read TGCAGCGTTGAACTAGTGGCCGAGGGGGAGACCCAGTACTTC.